Detailed here is one T cell receptor beta chain. Measured with immunoSEQ multiplex PCR; TCRdb has only the in-frame clones, and not every one. The table has about 180,000 clones, around 84% seen once. This entry belongs to a study of blood T cell repertoires in COVID-19. About the research overall: T cells, B-cell-depleted T cells, or PBMCs supplied cDNA or gDNA.

There are 12 residues in the CDR3. Germline V CDR1 and CDR2: MNHEY, SVGAGI. J lost 5 bases, V lost 10 bases, and 6 bases had no gene match. The chain employs TRBV6-5 and TRBJ2-5, with TRBD1 matching 8 bases. The sequence was obtained from a man aged 45-60 years with active or convalescent COVID-19. Sequencing was performed on peripheral blood. The CDR3 reads CATRQGMETQYF. The CDR3 DNA follows: TGTGCCACTAGACAGGGGATGGAGACCCAGTACTTC.